This T cell receptor beta chain emerged from a study of metastatic and nonmetastatic thyroid tumors (dated by TCRdb to between 2020 and 2021). Background on the whole study: Repertoires were compared across peripheral blood and tumor or nodule tissue samples from malignant and benign thyroid patients. Study-wide findings and limitations: In both blood and tumor samples, malignant tumors were reported to have significantly higher TCR beta diversity than benign nodules.

No treatment had been received by any patient before thyroid surgery. Using T-cell receptor beta sequencing, the study looked back at clinical samples from patients collected from 2012 to 2018. The receptor library was made with PCR. Sequencing took place on an Illumina HiSeq 4000. High-throughput sequencing was used to profile the CDR3 region of the TCR beta-chain in every patient. In the paper's pipeline: Drawing on CDR3 differences between clinicopathological groups, the researchers built a classifier meant to tell apart patients with distant-metastatic papillary thyroid cancer. Repertoire diversity was assessed with the Shannon index, and tumor-blood repertoire similarity with the Morisita-Horn index. TCRdb took the public reads, trimmed them with fastp at Q25, ran MiXCR for clone calling and kept in-frame beta chains. TCRdb's processing, not the authors', yielded these V and J calls. Here the sample has about 15,000 clones; about 33% occur a single time. Clones ranked in the top ten supply 20% to 30% of the sample.

Via the germline V gene, CDR1 is MNHEY and CDR2 SVGEGT. From the cysteine up to the phenylalanine, the CDR3 has a length of 19 residues. Just CDR3 DNA is preserved here, 57 bases in frame from base 1. Trimming takes 0 bases off V and 5 bases off J; junction bases not matched to a gene: 12. This clone was detected ten times or more. Its antigen is currently not known. Per-base qualities were not stored, and no clone one base away is much larger. The sequence was obtained from a female donor with papillary thyroid cancer or a benign thyroid nodule (not recorded which). Some clones in this sample may be carry-over from other donors' samples. The sequencing input was tumor tissue. The chain was built from TRBV6-2 or TRBV6-3 and TRBJ2-1; 11 central bases correspond to TRBD2. The nucleotide sequence is TGTGCCAGCAGTTACTCGAGCTCCGGGACTAGCGGAAGTAACAATGAGCAGTTCTTC. The translation is CASSYSSSGTSGSNNEQFF.